This T cell receptor beta chain derives from a study of blood T cell repertoires in COVID-19. Assay: immunoSEQ multiplex PCR; the TCRdb copy retains only in-frame clones and omits some. The sample lists a few hundred thousand clones, roughly 84% seen once, with approximately 3% in the top ten. Which cohort a participant joined came from the clinical history participants gave. The germline V gene has CDR1 LNHDA and CDR2 SQIVND (reference sequence). V was cut by 6 bases and J by 3 bases, with 11 bases left in between. This CDR3 region has 13 residues. The sequence was obtained from a woman in her 30s who had recovered from COVID-19. The chain joins TRBV19 to TRBJ1-1, with D perhaps matching TRBD1 (6 bases). The sequenced material came from PBMCs or T cells enriched from blood (not recorded which). The CDR3 region has the DNA TGTGCCAGTAGGCCGGGACAATACACTGAAGCTTTCTTT. Translated, it gives CASRPGQYTEAFF.